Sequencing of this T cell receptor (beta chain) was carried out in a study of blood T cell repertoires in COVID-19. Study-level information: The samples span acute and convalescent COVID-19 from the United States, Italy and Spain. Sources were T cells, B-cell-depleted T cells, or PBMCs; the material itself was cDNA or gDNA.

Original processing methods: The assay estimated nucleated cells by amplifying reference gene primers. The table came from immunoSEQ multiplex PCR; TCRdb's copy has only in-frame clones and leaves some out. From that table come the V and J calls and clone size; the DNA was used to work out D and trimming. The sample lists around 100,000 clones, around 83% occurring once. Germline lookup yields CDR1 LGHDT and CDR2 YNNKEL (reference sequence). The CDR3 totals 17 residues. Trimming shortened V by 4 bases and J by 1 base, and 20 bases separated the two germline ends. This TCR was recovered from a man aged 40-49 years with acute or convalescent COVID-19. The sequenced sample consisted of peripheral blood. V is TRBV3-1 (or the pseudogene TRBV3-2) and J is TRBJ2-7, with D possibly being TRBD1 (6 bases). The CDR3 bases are TGTGCCAGCAGCCTCACGAAAACAGGGAAGGTGTCCTACGAGCAGTACTTC. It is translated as CASSLTKTGKVSYEQYF.